This paragraph covers one T cell receptor (beta chain) sequence. As yet, its antigen is unknown. This sample was taken from a study of STAT5B mutations in CD4+ large granular lymphocyte leukemia. Study results and caveats: Main leukemic clonotypes were patient-specific, but roughly 23% appeared at low frequency elsewhere.

The table came from immunoSEQ multiplex PCR; TCRdb's copy has only in-frame clones and leaves some out. This repertoire shows fewer than 40,000 clones, 60% to 80% found once; its top ten account for 0.4% to 0.45%. The sample taken for sequencing was CD4+ T cells from blood buffy coats. The TCR was taken from a human donor in good health.

DNA of the CDR3: TGTGCCGCGGGAGGCTACGAGCAGTACTTC. Protein: CAAGGYEQYF. V and J are TRBV6-5 and TRBJ2-7, with 8 bases that match TRBD2. Germline V gene data show CDR1 as MNHEY and CDR2 as SVGAGI. The CDR3 has 10 residues. The J segment lost 3 bases and the V segment lost 11 bases, leaving 0 bases of the junction unmatched.